This TCR beta chain was observed in a study of Ad26.COV2.S vaccination and SARS-CoV-2 variants. The study's findings and limits: Total T cell responses may have been underestimated by the TCR breadth and depth analyses. Vaccine and placebo recipients had comparable breadth of non-spike TCRs. Reportedly, after vaccination the spike-specific CD8+ and CD4+ T cell responses displayed substantial breadth.

Generated by immunoSEQ multiplex PCR, the TCRdb table keeps only in-frame clones and is missing some. Of hundreds of thousands of clones listed, approximately 88% are singletons. Of note for this clone: Its specificity is not known.

Sample treatment: about 20 received Ad26.COV2.S at low or high dose, single or two shots; five or six received placebo; per-sample allocation not given. Following the first vaccine or placebo injection, samples were taken on day 63. The sequence derives from a person between 18 and 59 years old who received the Ad26.COV2.S COVID-19 vaccine or a placebo. Sequencing used peripheral blood, obtained in a trial of Ad26.COV2.S vaccine versus placebo.

The CDR3 DNA sequence: TGTGCCACCAGTGATTTGGCGCTAGCGGGAGGGGGTGAGCAGTTCTTC. This encodes CATSDLALAGGGEQFF. The chain combines TRBV24-1 with TRBJ2-1; 12 nucleotides agree with TRBD2. This CDR3 has 16 residues. Germline CDR1 reads KGHDR; CDR2 reads SFDVKD. J lost 9 bases, V lost 0 bases, and 5 bases had no gene match.